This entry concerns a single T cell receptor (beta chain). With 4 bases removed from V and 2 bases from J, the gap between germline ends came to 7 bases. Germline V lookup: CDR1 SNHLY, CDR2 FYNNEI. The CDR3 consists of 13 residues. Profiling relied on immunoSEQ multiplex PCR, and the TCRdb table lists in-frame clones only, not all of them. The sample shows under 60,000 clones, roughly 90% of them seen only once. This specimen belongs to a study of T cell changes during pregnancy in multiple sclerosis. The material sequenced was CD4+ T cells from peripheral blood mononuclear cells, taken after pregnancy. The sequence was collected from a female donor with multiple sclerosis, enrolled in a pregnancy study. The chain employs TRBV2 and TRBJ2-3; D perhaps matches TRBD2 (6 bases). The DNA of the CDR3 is TGTGCCAGCAGTGGGGACTCCACAGATACGCAGTATTTT. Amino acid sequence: CASSGDSTDTQYF.